This T cell receptor beta chain came from a study of breast tumors, draining lymph nodes, adjacent tissues. Using its own MiXCR run on the multiplex PCR reads, TCRdb lists one record per CDR3 protein. The profile shows around 290,000 distinct CDR3 sequences, around 30% of them singletons. This clonotype was observed a handful of times. Its antigen is undetermined. The germline gene is not matched at one end of the junction; a read error may be the cause. General study findings and limits: Data only fit, rather than demonstrated, lymph node origin of most tumor T cells.

This CDR3 region has 14 residues. Germline CDR1 MNHEY, CDR2 SVGAGI. Axillary draining lymph nodes of breast cancer patients supplied the node samples. Source material: axillary lymph node tissue. V gene TRBV6-5 combines with J gene TRBJ2-2, with D unclear. The TCR was taken from a female donor with breast cancer. Some clones in this sample may be carry-over from other donors' samples. The CDR3 sequence is CASSYPGPTRELFF. The CDR3 nucleotides are TGTGCCAGCAGTTACCCAGGACCCACCCGGGAGCTGTTTTTT.